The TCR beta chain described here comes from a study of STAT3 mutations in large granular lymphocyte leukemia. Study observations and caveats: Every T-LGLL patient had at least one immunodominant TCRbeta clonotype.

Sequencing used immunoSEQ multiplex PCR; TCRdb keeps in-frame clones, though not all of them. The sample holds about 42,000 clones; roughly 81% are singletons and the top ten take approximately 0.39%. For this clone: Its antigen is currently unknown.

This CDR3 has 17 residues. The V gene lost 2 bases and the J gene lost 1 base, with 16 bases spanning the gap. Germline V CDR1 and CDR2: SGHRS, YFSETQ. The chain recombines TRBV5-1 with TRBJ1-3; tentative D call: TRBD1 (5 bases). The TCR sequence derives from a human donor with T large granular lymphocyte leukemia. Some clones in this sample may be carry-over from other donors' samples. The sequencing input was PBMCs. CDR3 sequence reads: CASSLGRTRASGNTIYF. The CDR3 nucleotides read TGCGCCAGCAGCTTAGGCAGGACAAGAGCATCTGGAAACACCATATATTTT.